This T cell receptor (beta chain) was identified during a study of PD-1 blockade in classical Hodgkin lymphoma. Study summary: Patients had nivolumab dosed at 3 mg/kg, delivered intravenously every 2 weeks.

The data were produced by immunoSEQ multiplex PCR, yet TCRdb's version contains in-frame clones alone and is incomplete. This sample yields around 66,000 clones, of which 71% are seen a single time; less than 9.5% belongs to the top ten. Whole-study results and caveats: CD4+ but not CD8+ TCR diversity rose significantly by C4D1. The authors have not defined what causes the repertoire differences, possibly disease activity or prior therapy.

Note on this clone: The target antigen is unknown.

In every patient, relapse followed autologous stem cell transplantation, while exposure to brentuximab vedotin differed. Best overall response was complete response, partial response or progressive disease in these relapsed/refractory classical Hodgkin lymphoma patients. The TCR sequence derives from a human donor with classical Hodgkin lymphoma. The sample was peripheral blood mononuclear cells (PBMCs), taken before the second cycle of nivolumab.

CDR3 nucleotide sequence: TGTGCCAGCAGCTGGACAGGGGGGTATGGCTACACCTTC. Amino acids: CASSWTGGYGYTF. This chain uses TRBV6-5 with TRBJ1-2; the match to TRBD1 covers 10 bases. Trimming removed 6 bases from V and 5 bases from J; junction bases left unmatched: 3. Germline CDR1 MNHEY, CDR2 SVGAGI. The CDR3 runs 13 residues.